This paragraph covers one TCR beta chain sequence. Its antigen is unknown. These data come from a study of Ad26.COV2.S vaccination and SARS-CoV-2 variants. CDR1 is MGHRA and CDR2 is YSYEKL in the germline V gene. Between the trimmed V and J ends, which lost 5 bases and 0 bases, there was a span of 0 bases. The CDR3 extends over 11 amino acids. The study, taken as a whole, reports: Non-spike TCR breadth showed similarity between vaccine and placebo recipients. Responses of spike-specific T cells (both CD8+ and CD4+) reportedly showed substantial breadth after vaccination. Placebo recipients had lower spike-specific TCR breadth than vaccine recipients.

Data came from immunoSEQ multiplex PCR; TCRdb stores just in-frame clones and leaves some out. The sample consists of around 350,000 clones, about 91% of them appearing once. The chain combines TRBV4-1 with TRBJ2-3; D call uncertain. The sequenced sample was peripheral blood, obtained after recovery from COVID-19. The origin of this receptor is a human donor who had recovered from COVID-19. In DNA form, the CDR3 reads TGCGCCAGCAGCAGCACAGATACGCAGTATTTT. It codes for CASSSTDTQYF.